This TCR beta chain was observed in a study of memory CD4+ T cells and cytomegalovirus serostatus (dated by TCRdb to the late 2010s). General notes on the study: A total of 35 or so healthy Belgian adults, of whom 9 were CMV seropositive and approximately 24 were CMV seronegative, were included in the cohort. The study sequenced CD4+ memory TCRbeta repertoires of a Belgian cohort with known cytomegalovirus serostatus to replicate a published TCR-based CMV serostatus classifier. General conclusions and limits of the study: The original-framework classifier achieved a median bootstrapped AUC of 0.95 with a 95% CI of 0.76-1.00 on the Belgian cohort. For CMV serostatus prediction, a median bootstrapped AUC of about 0.94 was reached with the original framework, and a median bootstrapped AUC of approximately 0.89 was reached with a US-trained random forest. The results were interpreted as suggesting that the CMV-associated TCR signature is largely present in the CD4+ memory repertoire. Only CD4+CD45RO+ memory cells were sequenced, in contrast to the original study, which included naive and memory CD4+ and CD8+ populations. Among the 150 or so previously reported CMV-associated TCRbeta sequences, 67 showed up in the CD4+ memory repertoires, with each one found in between one and five individuals.

A FACSAria II was used to sort memory CD4+ T cells, defined as single viable CD3+CD4+CD8-CD45RO+ cells. To determine CMV serostatus, a Roche Elecsys assay was used that detects serum IgG against CMV pp150, pp28, p38 and p52. Following thawing, total CD4+ T cells were enriched through positive selection using CD4 magnetic microbeads. The samples came from a separate study whose specific focus was interrogating the CD4+ T cell memory repertoire. Peripheral blood mononuclear cells were isolated and cryopreserved according to standard operating procedures, and serum was stored at -80 degrees C. The staining relied on CD3-PerCP (BW264/56), CD4-APC (RPA-T4), CD45RO-PE (UCHT1) and CD8-Pacific Orange (3B5) antibodies, and Sytox blue was used to exclude non-viable cells. The germline V gene (reference sequence) supplies CDR1 LNHDA and CDR2 SQIVND. The trim is 7 bases for V and 4 bases for J, with a gap of 14 bases between the germline ends. CDR3 length: 14 amino acids, cysteine to phenylalanine. Kept here is only the CDR3 DNA, which spans 42 bases and is read in frame from base 1.

Points on this clone: Its antigen specificity is not known. No qualities accompany the bases; no much larger clone lies one base away.

The Quick-DNA Microprep Kit was used to extract genomic DNA from the sorted cells. Amplification of TCRbeta DNA was done with the immunoSEQ hsTCRbeta kit, following the protocol from the manufacturer. TCRbeta libraries were sequenced on an Illumina MiSeq instrument. Regarding the original processing steps: After out-of-frame sequences were removed, millions of distinct TCRbeta sequences remained, averaging around 70,000 per individual. Each individual was scored by the count of fewer than 200 previously reported CMV-associated TCRbeta sequences and the total productive distinct TCRbeta count. A beta-binomial model was reimplemented in Python, and scikit-learn random forests with default parameters were trained on US cohort data. Classifier performance on the Belgian cohort was summarized as median AUC with percentile confidence intervals over 10,000 bootstrap iterations. In its TCRdb copy, this immuneACCESS table keeps in-frame sequences only and misses some clones. Where compared with another copy, unresolved V genes explain less than half of these, and the others have no known cause. The V and J calls and clone size were taken over from that table, and D and trimming were inferred from the DNA. This sample has 64,000 or so clones in its table, and roughly three quarters of those were observed once. Around 0.81% of the sample is held by the ten biggest clonotypes.

The specimen sequenced was memory CD4+ T cells from blood. The sequence derives from an adult in good health and CMV-seronegative. The rearranged segments are TRBV19 and TRBJ2-1; TRBD1 might be the D gene, on 6 matching bases. The base sequence is TGTGCCAGTACCCATGGGGGCACATACAATGAGCAGTTCTTC. It specifies CASTHGGTYNEQFF. Where the CDR3 stops, the reference TRBV19 and TRBJ2-1 genes take over; the full variable domain is DGGITQSPKYLFRKEGQNVTLSCEQNLNHDAMYWYRQDPGQGLRLIYYSQIVNDFQKGDIAEGYSVSREKKESFPLTVTSAQKNPTAFYLCASTHGGTYNEQFFGPGTRLTVL.